A selection of T cell receptor beta chains follows, all from one sample in a study of cytomegalovirus exposure and HLA in healthy donors. Using immunoSEQ multiplex PCR, the repertoire was profiled, and TCRdb retains in-frame clones only, with some absent. The sample carries under 130,000 clones, about 80% recorded once. Specimen: PBMCs. These receptors were collected from a female donor in good health and CMV-seropositive. CDR3s include the opening cysteine and the closing phenylalanine or tryptophan. D genes are given only for firm matches. Clone size appears in some rows only: once, few, many, or a class for an expanded clone.

CASSWALGQGTEAFF | TGTGCCAGCAGCTGGGCCCTGGGACAGGGCACTGAAGCTTTCTTT | few | TRBV5-4 | TRBD1 | TRBJ1-1
CASSFSDRPNTEAFF | TGCGCCAGCAGCTTTTCCGACAGGCCGAACACTGAAGCTTTCTTT | . | TRBV5-1 | . | TRBJ1-1
CASRAGFGYF | TGTGCCAGCAGGGCGGGGTTCGGATACTTC | once | TRBV2 | . | TRBJ2-7
CASSLGAGQGDYGYTF | TGTGCCAGCAGCTTAGGGGCGGGACAGGGAGACTATGGCTACACCTTC | . | TRBV7-9 | TRBD1 | TRBJ1-2
CATSRGQGLGDTQYF | TGTGCCACCAGCAGAGGACAGGGGTTGGGAGATACGCAGTATTTT | . | TRBV15 | TRBD1 | TRBJ2-3
CASSIFRTSIYEQYF | TGTGCCAGTAGTATTTTCAGGACTAGCATTTACGAGCAGTACTTC | . | TRBV19 | TRBD2 | TRBJ2-7
CASSIEAPGNGYTF | TGTGCCAGTAGTATAGAGGCCCCAGGGAATGGCTACACCTTC | . | TRBV19 | . | TRBJ1-2
CASSSNRDSPLHF | TGTGCCAGCTCATCCAACAGAGATTCACCCCTCCACTTT | . | TRBV18 | . | TRBJ1-6
CASSLEVAGETDTQYF | TGTGCCAGCAGCTTAGAGGTAGCGGGAGAAACAGATACGCAGTATTTT | . | TRBV7-9 | TRBD2 | TRBJ2-3
CAWDGGSGNTIYF | TGTGCCTGGGACGGAGGGTCCGGAAACACCATATATTTT | . | TRBV30 | . | TRBJ1-3
CASSQTGNTEAFF | TGTGCCAGCAGTCAGACTGGGAACACTGAAGCTTTCTTT | . | TRBV6-5 | . | TRBJ1-1